A single sample gave rise to the 11 T cell receptor beta chains below, sequenced in a study of cytomegalovirus exposure and HLA in healthy donors. Amplification used 60 Vbeta primers and 13 Jbeta primers. Produced via immunoSEQ multiplex PCR; TCRdb's table is partial and in-frame only. The sample lists 150,000 to 200,000 clones; about four fifths were seen once. The sequencing sample was made of PBMCs. These receptors were obtained from a man younger than 30 in good health and CMV-seronegative.

This chain connects TRBV9 to TRBJ1-2; 8 bases are a match to TRBD1. Germline assignment: CDR1 SGDLS and CDR2 YYNGEE. The CDR3 runs 15 residues. V trimming: 0 bases; J trimming: 8 bases; junction bases outside the gene matches: 9. The CDR3 DNA follows: TGTGCCAGCAGCGTAGATGGGGACAGGAGGGGAGGCTACACCTTC. Residues: CASSVDGDRRGGYTF.

As for this clone: A junction boundary mismatches the germline segment, possibly from a read error. The rearrangement joins TRBV7-2 to TRBJ2-5, with D possibly being TRBD2 (7 bases). CDR3 length equals 15 residues. From germline, CDR1 is SGHTA and CDR2 FQGNSA. CDR3 loop: CAGSIPTGGRETQYF. CDR3 DNA sequence: TGTGCCGGCAGCATACCGACGGGGGGCCGGGAGACCCAGTACTTC.

The chain uses TRBV7-9 and TRBJ2-7; D is uncertain. In germline, CDR1 is SEHNR, CDR2 FQNEAQ (reference sequence). Trimming removed 4 bases from V and 0 bases from J, with 10 bases in between. This CDR3 is built from 14 residues. The CDR3 nucleotides read TGTGCCAGCAGCTACCCCCTAAGCTCCTACGAGCAGTACTTC. It is translated as CASSYPLSSYEQYF.

The chain has TRBV7-9 and TRBJ1-2; 8 nucleotides align to TRBD1. The germline V gene has CDR1 SEHNR and CDR2 FQNEAQ (reference sequence). Trimming took 4 bases from V and 0 from J; bases not matched to a gene: 10. This CDR3 contains 17 residues. CDR3 amino acids: CASSSRQQGGANYGYTF. The CDR3 DNA is TGTGCCAGCAGCTCGAGGCAACAGGGGGGGGCTAACTATGGCTACACCTTC.

The chain recombines TRBV5-5 with TRBJ2-7; D remains unclear. Trimming pared 0 bases from V and 1 base from J, leaving 5 bases between. CDR3 length equals 13 residues. Per germline, CDR1 SGHKS and CDR2 YYEKEE (reference sequence). The CDR3 protein is CASSLAPSYEQYF. The CDR3 DNA is TGTGCCAGCAGCTTGGCCCCTTCCTACGAGCAGTACTTC.

This clone was seen a few times. The DNA for the CDR3 is TGTGCCATCAGTGAGGTTGCCGGGACAGGCTTCTACACCTTC. Translation: CAISEVAGTGFYTF. The rearrangement links TRBV10-3 to TRBJ1-2; TRBD1 aligns across 8 bases. CDR3 length: 14 residues. The V segment lost 2 bases and the J segment 10 bases; nucleotides outside the gene matches: 9. Germline CDR1 is ENHRY and CDR2 is SYGVKD.

This clone was found once. The rearrangement joins TRBV5-4 to TRBJ1-1, with 8 bases fitting TRBD1. With 4 bases clipped from V and 11 bases from J, the junction kept 7 bases outside the gene matches. CDR1 is SGHNT and CDR2 is YYREEE in the germline V gene (reference sequence). The CDR3 runs to 12 residues. The CDR3 DNA reads TGTGCCAGCAGCCGCTCAGGGGGCGGGGCTTTCTTT. Amino acids: CASSRSGGGAFF.

This rearrangement joins TRBV15 to TRBJ1-5, with TRBD1 identical over 7 bases. The length of the CDR3 is 14 residues. The V and J ends lost 5 bases and 5 bases, in that order; junction bases with no gene match: 6. Germline V gene sequence: CDR1 LNHNV, CDR2 YYDKDF (reference sequence). The CDR3 bases are TGTGCCACCAGCGAGACAGGGATACATCAGCCCCAGCATTTT. It yields the protein CATSETGIHQPQHF.

This chain joins TRBV4-1 and TRBJ2-7; weak D call: TRBD2 (6 bases). This CDR3 region has 15 residues. CDR1 MGHRA and CDR2 YSYEKL come from the germline V gene. Deletions cut 3 bases from V and 1 base from J, with 13 bases between. The CDR3 nucleotides are TGCGCCAGCAGCCAGGGTCAGGCGGGGTCCTACGAGCAGTACTTC. Translation gives CASSQGQAGSYEQYF.

The chain links TRBV11-3 to TRBJ1-2, with 7 bases identical to TRBD1. The CDR3 totals 13 residues. Germline V gene sequence: CDR1 SGHNT, CDR2 YENEEA. J gave up 8 bases and V 1 base, and 4 bases lay outside the gene matches. CDR3 in DNA: TGTGCCAGCAGCTTAGCAGGGGGACGGGGCTACACCTTC. This codes for CASSLAGGRGYTF.

The chain joins TRBV5-6 to TRBJ2-6, with D perhaps matching TRBD2 (5 bases). The V gene lost 3 bases and the J gene lost 1 base, with 8 bases spanning the gap. This CDR3 is built from 15 residues. CDR1 and CDR2 (germline): SGHDT, YYEEEE. This CDR3 is CASSSSGSGANVLTF. CDR3 sequence (DNA): TGTGCCAGCAGCTCCTCGGGGTCTGGGGCCAACGTCCTGACTTTC.